The rows below give T cell receptor beta chains drawn from one sample of a study of cytomegalovirus exposure and HLA in healthy donors. Only in-frame clones appear in the TCRdb table, and some are missing; sequencing was by immunoSEQ multiplex PCR. The table has around 190,000 clones, 60% to 80% seen once; the top ten hold approximately 2.8%. Sequencing was carried out using PBMCs. Source of these receptors: a woman under 40 in good health and CMV-seropositive. The CDR3 runs from the conserved cysteine through the conserved F or W. D genes are given only for firm matches. Clone size is not always given. Where it is, it says once, few, many or a class for expanded clones.

clone size	V gene	D gene	J gene	CDR3 DNA	CDR3 protein
few	TRBV7-9	TRBD2	TRBJ2-5	TGTGCCAGCAGCGAAGGACTAGCGGGAACGAAGACCCAGTACTTC	CASSEGLAGTKTQYF
.	TRBV11-2	.	TRBJ2-1	TGTGCCAGCAGCTTAGATAGCCAGTACAATGAGCAGTTCTTC	CASSLDSQYNEQFF
.	TRBV6-5	TRBD2	TRBJ2-1	TGTGCCAGCAGCGGCGGGAGGGCGACGGGTGAGCAGTTCTTC	CASSGGRATGEQFF
.	TRBV5-4	TRBD1	TRBJ1-1	TGTGCCAGCAGCTTAATCGGACAGGGTTCAGAAGCTTTCTTT	CASSLIGQGSEAFF
.	TRBV5-1	.	TRBJ2-3	TGCGCCAGCCGAAGCGGGAGCACAGATACGCAGTATTTT	CASRSGSTDTQYF
.	TRBV27	TRBD1	TRBJ1-4	TGTGCCAGCAGTCGACCGGGACAGAGTAATGAAAAACTGTTTTTT	CASSRPGQSNEKLFF
.	TRBV28	TRBD2	TRBJ2-1	TGTGCCAGCAGTTTATTGGGACTAGGGGATGAGCAGTTCTTC	CASSLLGLGDEQFF
.	TRBV21-1	.	TRBJ2-3	TGTGCCAGCAGCGCAAGACAGGGCGAAGATTTCAGCCACACCACAGATACGCAGTATTTT	CASSARQGEDFSHTTDTQYF
.	TRBV18	TRBD2	TRBJ2-4	TGTGCCAGCTCACCACCTCTAGCGGGGGTAGCCAAAAACATTCAGTACTTC	CASSPPLAGVAKNIQYF
once	TRBV2	TRBD2	TRBJ2-1	TGTGCCAGCAGTGAAGGACTAGCGGGAGTGTATGAGCAGTTCTTC	CASSEGLAGVYEQFF
.	TRBV18	TRBD2	TRBJ2-4	TGTGCCAGCTCACCACCGAGTTTAGCGGGAGGCAAAAACATTCAGTACTTC	CASSPPSLAGGKNIQYF
.	TRBV28	TRBD1	TRBJ2-5	TGTGCCAGCAGTGGGGACAGGGGTGTCCAAGAGACCCAGTACTTC	CASSGDRGVQETQYF
.	TRBV7-2	.	TRBJ1-1	TGTGCCAGCAGCTTAGCGCTACGGGAAGCTTTCTTT	CASSLALREAFF
.	TRBV5-6	.	TRBJ2-7	TGTGCCAGCAGTTCCGGGACACTAGTCTACGAGCAGTACTTC	CASSSGTLVYEQYF
.	TRBV27	TRBD2	TRBJ2-1	TGTGCCAGCAGTTTGGGACGGGGGGGGCGACTGTCCTACAATGAGCAGTTCTTC	CASSLGRGGRLSYNEQFF
.	TRBV11-3	TRBD1	TRBJ2-7	TGTGCCAGCAGCTTACAAGGGACAGGACCCTACGAGCAGTACTTC	CASSLQGTGPYEQYF
.	TRBV27	TRBD1	TRBJ1-3	TGTGCCAGCAGTAGGGGCAGGGGGAACACCATATATTTT	CASSRGRGNTIYF
.	TRBV27	TRBD1	TRBJ2-1	TGTGCCAGCAGTTTTACTTCGGACAGGGGGCGGGTTGAGCAGTTCTTC	CASSFTSDRGRVEQFF
.	TRBV2	TRBD2	TRBJ2-3	TGTGCCAGCAGAAAGGGTTTTATAGCGGGAGGGCTGACAGATACGCAGTATTTT	CASRKGFIAGGLTDTQYF
.	TRBV28	.	TRBJ1-2	TGTGCCAGCAGTTTCACAGGAACTAACTATGGCTACACCTTC	CASSFTGTNYGYTF
.	TRBV27	TRBD2	TRBJ2-1	TGTGCCAGCAAGGCGGGAGTGGTCGATGAGCAGTTCTTC	CASKAGVVDEQFF
.	TRBV6-1	.	TRBJ2-2	TGTGCCAGCAGTGCCCCGGCCTCATATGCGGGAAGGAACACCGGGGAGCTGTTTTTT	CASSAPASYAGRNTGELFF
once	TRBV27	TRBD1	TRBJ2-1	TGTGCCAGCAGTATCGACAGGGATGCCTACAATGAGCAGTTCTTC	CASSIDRDAYNEQFF
once	TRBV7-9	.	TRBJ2-6	TGTGCCAGCAGCTTAGGAGCGACTGGGGCCAACGTCCTGACTTTC	CASSLGATGANVLTF
.	TRBV28	.	TRBJ1-2	TGTGCCGGGGAGGGCACCGACTATGGCTACACCTTC	CAGEGTDYGYTF
.	TRBV6-6	TRBD1	TRBJ2-7	TGTGCCAGCAGTTGGGACAGGGGAAGCGAGCAGTACTTC	CASSWDRGSEQYF
.	TRBV6-5	.	TRBJ2-6	TGTGCCAGCAGGACAGGAACCGGGGCCAACGTCCTGACTTTC	CASRTGTGANVLTF
.	TRBV6-1	.	TRBJ1-2	TGTGCCAGCAGTGAACGCCCGGGGGAGTTGGGCTACACCTTC	CASSERPGELGYTF
.	TRBV19	.	TRBJ1-1	TGTGCCAGTAGTATAGCCCGAGGTGGCACTGAAGCTTTCTTT	CASSIARGGTEAFF
once	TRBV6-6	TRBD1	TRBJ1-1	TGTGCCAGTGGACAGGGGAGTCCGGGTTTCTTT	CASGQGSPGFF
.	TRBV10-2	.	TRBJ2-3	TGCGCCAGCAGTGAGCGAGATACGCAGTATTTT	CASSERDTQYF
few	TRBV27	TRBD1	TRBJ1-1	TGTGCCAGCAGTTTACAGGGGGACCAAGCTTTCTTT	CASSLQGDQAFF
.	TRBV27	.	TRBJ1-1	TGTGCCAGCAGTCTCTGGGCAGGGGTTGAAGCTTTCTTT	CASSLWAGVEAFF
.	TRBV2	TRBD2	TRBJ2-1	TGTGCCAGCAGTGATGCTAGCGGGAGCTACAATGAGCAGTTCTTC	CASSDASGSYNEQFF
many	TRBV5-5	TRBD1	TRBJ2-5	TGTGCCAGCAGCTTGGGGACAGGGTTGGGGGAGACCCAGTACTTC	CASSLGTGLGETQYF
.	TRBV7-6	TRBD2	TRBJ2-3	TGTGCCAGCAGCCCCGCCGGACTAGCGGGATTCACAGATACGCAGTATTTT	CASSPAGLAGFTDTQYF
.	TRBV6-6	.	TRBJ2-7	TGTGCCAGCAGGAGCTCCTACGAGCAGTACTTC	CASRSSYEQYF
.	TRBV7-9	.	TRBJ2-7	TGTTCCAGCAGGCCCCCCGGGTCAACCTACGAGCAGTACTTC	CSSRPPGSTYEQYF
.	TRBV2	.	TRBJ1-5	TGTGCCAGCAGCGCGACAGTCGTCGGTCAGCCCCAGCATTTT	CASSATVVGQPQHF
.	TRBV28	.	TRBJ1-2	TGTGCCAGCTTCCACCCGCGGGTATATGGCTACACCTTC	CASFHPRVYGYTF
.	TRBV6-6	TRBD2	TRBJ2-7	TGTGCCAGCAGCGACGGGACTAGCGGATTCTACGAGCAGTACTTC	CASSDGTSGFYEQYF
.	TRBV25-1	.	TRBJ1-2	TGTGCCAGCTTCGGGGTGAGCTATGGCTACACCTTC	CASFGVSYGYTF
.	TRBV5-6	TRBD1	TRBJ1-1	TGTGCCAGCAGCTTGGAGACAGGGGGCTACACTGAAGCTTTCTTT	CASSLETGGYTEAFF